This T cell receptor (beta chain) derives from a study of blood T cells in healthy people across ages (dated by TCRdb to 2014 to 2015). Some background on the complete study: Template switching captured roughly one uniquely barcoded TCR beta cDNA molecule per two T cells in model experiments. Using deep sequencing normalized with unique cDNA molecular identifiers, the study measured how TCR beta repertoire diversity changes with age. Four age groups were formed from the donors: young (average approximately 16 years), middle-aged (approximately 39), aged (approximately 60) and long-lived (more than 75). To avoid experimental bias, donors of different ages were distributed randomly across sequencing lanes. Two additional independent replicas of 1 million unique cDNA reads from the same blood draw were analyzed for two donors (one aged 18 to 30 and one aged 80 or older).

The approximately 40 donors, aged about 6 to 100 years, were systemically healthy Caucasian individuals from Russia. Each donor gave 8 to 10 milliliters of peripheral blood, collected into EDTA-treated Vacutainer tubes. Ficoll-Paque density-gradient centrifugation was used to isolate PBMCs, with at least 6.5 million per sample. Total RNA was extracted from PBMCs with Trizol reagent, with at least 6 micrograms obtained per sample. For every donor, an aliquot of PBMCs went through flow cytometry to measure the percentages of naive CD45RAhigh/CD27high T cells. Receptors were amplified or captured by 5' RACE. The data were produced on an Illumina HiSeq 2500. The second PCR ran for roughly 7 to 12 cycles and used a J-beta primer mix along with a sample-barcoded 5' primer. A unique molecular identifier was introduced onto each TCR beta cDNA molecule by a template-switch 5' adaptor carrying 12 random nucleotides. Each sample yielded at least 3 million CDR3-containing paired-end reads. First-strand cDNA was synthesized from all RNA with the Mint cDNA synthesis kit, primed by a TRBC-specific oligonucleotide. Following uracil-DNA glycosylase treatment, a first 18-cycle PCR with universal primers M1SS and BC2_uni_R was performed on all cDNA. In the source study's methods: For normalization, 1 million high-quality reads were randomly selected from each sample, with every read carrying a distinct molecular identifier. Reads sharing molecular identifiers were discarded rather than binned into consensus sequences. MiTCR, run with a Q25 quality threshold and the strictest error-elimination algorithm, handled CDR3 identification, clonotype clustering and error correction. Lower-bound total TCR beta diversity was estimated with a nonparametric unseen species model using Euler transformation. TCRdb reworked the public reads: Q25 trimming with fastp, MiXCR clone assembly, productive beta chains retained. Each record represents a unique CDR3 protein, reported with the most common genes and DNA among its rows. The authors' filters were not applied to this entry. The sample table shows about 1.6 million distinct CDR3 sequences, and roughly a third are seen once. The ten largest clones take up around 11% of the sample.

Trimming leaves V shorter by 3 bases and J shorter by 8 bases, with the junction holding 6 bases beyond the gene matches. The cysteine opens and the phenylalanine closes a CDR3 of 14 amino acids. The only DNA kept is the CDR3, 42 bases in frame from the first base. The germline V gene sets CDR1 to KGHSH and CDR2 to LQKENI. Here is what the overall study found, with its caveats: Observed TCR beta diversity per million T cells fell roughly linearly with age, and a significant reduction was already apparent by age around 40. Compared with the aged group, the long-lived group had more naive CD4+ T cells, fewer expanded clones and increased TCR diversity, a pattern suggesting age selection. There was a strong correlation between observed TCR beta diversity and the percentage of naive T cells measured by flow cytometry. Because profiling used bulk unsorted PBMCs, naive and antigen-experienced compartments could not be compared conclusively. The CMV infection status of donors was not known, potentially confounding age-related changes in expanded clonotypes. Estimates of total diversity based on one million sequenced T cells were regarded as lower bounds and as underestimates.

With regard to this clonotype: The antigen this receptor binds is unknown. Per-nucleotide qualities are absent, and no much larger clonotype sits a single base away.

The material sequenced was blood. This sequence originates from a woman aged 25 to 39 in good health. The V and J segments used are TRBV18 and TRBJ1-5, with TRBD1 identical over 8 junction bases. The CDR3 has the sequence CASSPQGAEKPQHF. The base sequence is TGTGCCAGCTCACCCCAGGGGGCGGAGAAGCCCCAGCATTTT.